A single sample is the source of the 27 T cell receptor beta chains below, sequenced in a study of regulatory T cells in long-lasting Graves disease. Time point: persistent/refractory GD, antithyroid drugs over 5 years with positive TRAb. RNA extracted from PBMCs served as the sequencing template. Libraries of TCR beta came from iRepertoire HTBI primers plus Arm-PCR of CDR3 regions. TCRdb processed the multiplex PCR reads anew with MiXCR; each CDR3 protein has one entry. The sample has about 470,000 distinct CDR3 sequences; about 22% are singletons. Source: peripheral blood mononuclear cells (PBMCs), taken when the disease was refractory, from a patient treated with antithyroid drugs. The receptor source for this set is a female donor with Graves disease.

The V gene is TRBV19, the J gene TRBJ1-2; D possibly corresponds to TRBD1 (6 bases). The length of the CDR3 is 12 residues. CDR1 is LNHDA and CDR2 is SQIVND in the germline V gene (reference sequence). V lost 8 bases, J lost 5 bases, and 12 bases lay in between. The CDR3 reads CASGRGGYGYTF. The CDR3 region has the DNA TGTGCCAGTGGAAGGGGGGGTTATGGCTACACCTTC.

This clonotype has a count of ten or more. The CDR3 spells CASSPRQGIIYEQYF. CDR3 in DNA: TGTGCCAGCAGCCCCCGTCAGGGGATCATCTACGAGCAGTACTTC. The V gene is TRBV6-1, the J gene TRBJ2-7, with a possible D match to TRBD1 (6 bases). Germline CDR1 is MNHNS and CDR2 is SASEGT. This CDR3 contains 15 residues. The germline V and J ends were trimmed by 6 bases and 3 bases, with 18 bases remaining between them.

The rearrangement uses TRBV29-1 and TRBJ2-5; the D gene could be TRBD1 or TRBD2 (5 bases each). The germline V gene encodes CDR1 SQVTM and CDR2 ANQGSEA. This CDR3 contains 13 residues. Trimming cost V 7 bases and J 5 bases, with 17 bases left between them. CDR3 sequence: CSESGPWEETQYF. The CDR3 region has the DNA TGCAGCGAATCGGGACCCTGGGAGGAGACCCAGTACTTC.

This clonotype was seen repeatedly, ten times or more. In nucleotides, the CDR3 is TGTGCCAGCAGTGGGGGGCCTAGCGGTGGCTACGAGCAGTACTTC. This encodes CASSGGPSGGYEQYF. The V and J genes are TRBV12-3 or TRBV12-4 and TRBJ2-7; a possible D gene is TRBD2 (7 bases). Between the trimmed V and J ends, which lost 5 bases and 3 bases, there was a span of 17 bases. This CDR3 comprises 15 residues.

This clonotype came up a few times. The chain combines TRBV19 with TRBJ1-5, with 8 bases identical to TRBD1. The CDR3 consists of 16 residues. Trimming took 6 bases from V and 1 from J; bases not matched to a gene: 8. Germline V gene data show CDR1 as LNHDA and CDR2 as SQIVND (reference sequence). The chain's CDR3 is CASSSGQGRSNQPQHF. CDR3 DNA sequence: TGTGCCAGTAGCAGCGGACAGGGAAGGAGCAATCAGCCCCAGCATTTT.

The table lists this clonotype with many counts. The chain joins TRBV2 to TRBJ1-1; perhaps TRBD1 as D (5 bases). Germline V gives CDR1 SNHLY, CDR2 FYNNEI. CDR3 size: 18 residues. Trimming removed 9 bases at V and 10 bases at J, with 36 bases between. The CDR3 region is CASIPSNLHRDVRFGAFF. CDR3 in DNA: TGTGCCAGTATCCCTTCAAATCTCCATCGGGACGTCAGATTTGGAGCTTTCTTT.

This clonotype occurred many times. One junction end does not reproduce the germline sequence, and a read error may be involved. The chain couples TRBV7-3 to TRBJ1-4; 8 bases are a match to TRBD1. CDR1 is SGHTA, CDR2 FQGTGA, per germline. CDR3 length: 11 amino acids. The CDR3 here is CASSPRRDRTF. DNA of the CDR3: TGTGCCAGCAGCCCGCGCCGGGACAGGACTTTT.

At least ten counts were recorded for this clonotype. The chain employs TRBV27 and TRBJ2-2; 9 positions agree with TRBD2. In germline, CDR1 is MNHEY, CDR2 SMNVEV (reference sequence). V lost 5 bases and J lost 7; bases outside the gene matches: 8. The CDR3 totals 15 residues. CDR3 protein: CASSPGTSLGGELFF. The CDR3 nucleotides read TGTGCCAGCAGTCCCGGGACTAGCCTTGGCGGGGAGCTGTTTTTT.

With regard to this clonotype: A much more abundant neighbour one base away suggests this may be a read error. The rearrangement links TRBV19 to TRBJ2-7; D assignment may be TRBD1 or TRBD2 (5 bases each). The CDR3 runs 15 residues. The germline gives CDR1 LNHDA, CDR2 SQIVND (reference sequence). CDR3 loop: CASGIVFPPGTEQYF. In nucleotides, the CDR3 is TGTGCCAGTGGTATAGTGTTTCCACCCGGGACCGAGCAGTACTTC.

This clonotype came up many times. In nucleotides, the CDR3 is TGCAGTGCTAGGGGCGAAATGCAGGGTGAAGCTTTCTTT. It is translated as CSARGEMQGEAFF. J is TRBJ1-1 and V is TRBV20-1; D is possibly TRBD1 (5 bases). V was trimmed by 3 bases and J by 7 bases, leaving 15 bases between them. Germline loops: CDR1 DFQATT, CDR2 SNEGSKA (reference sequence). The CDR3 contains 13 residues.

This clonotype was seen only a few times. The chain employs TRBV4-1 and TRBJ1-4; TRBD1 agrees at 7 bases. This CDR3 has 13 residues. Trimming removed 7 bases from V and 10 bases from J; junction bases left unmatched: 9. CDR1 and CDR2 (germline): MGHRA, YSYEKL. Here the CDR3 reads CASKDRDRGKLFF. CDR3 DNA sequence: TGCGCCAGCAAAGACAGGGATCGTGGAAAACTGTTTTTT.

Details on this clonotype: This may be a read error, as it is one base from a much larger clone. The chain carries TRBV7-2 and TRBJ1-6, with a tentative D call TRBD1 (5 bases). CDR1 is SGHTA and CDR2 is FQGNSA in the germline V gene. This CDR3 region has 15 residues. Between the trimmed V and J ends, which lost 2 bases and 5 bases, there was a span of 10 bases. The CDR3 here is CASSLRRGDNSPLHF. The CDR3 region has the DNA TGTGCCAGCAGCTTACGTAGGGGCGATAATTCACCCCTCCACTTT. Complete variable domain (other parts from reference TRBV7-2 and TRBJ1-6): GAGVSQSPSNKVTEKGKDVELRCDPISGHTALYWYRQSLGQGLEFLIYFQGNSAPDKSGLPSDRFSAERTGGSVSTLTIQRTQQEDSAVYLCASSLRRGDNSPLHFGNGTRLTVT.

Only a few counts were recorded for this clonotype. The chain combines TRBV7-2 with TRBJ1-2; no reliable D call. The CDR3 consists of 16 residues. The germline V gene has CDR1 SGHTA and CDR2 FQGNSA. V was cut by 4 bases and J by 2 bases, with 17 bases left in between. The DNA of the CDR3 is TGTGCCAGCAGCTCATACGTCCCATCGGGGAACTATGGCTACACCTTC. Translation gives CASSSYVPSGNYGYTF. Complete variable domain (other parts from reference TRBV7-2 and TRBJ1-2): GAGVSQSPSNKVTEKGKDVELRCDPISGHTALYWYRQSLGQGLEFLIYFQGNSAPDKSGLPSDRFSAERTGGSVSTLTIQRTQQEDSAVYLCASSSYVPSGNYGYTFGSGTRLTVV.

This clonotype came up a few times. V is TRBV12-3 or TRBV12-4 and J is TRBJ1-1; TRBD1 might be the D (5 bases). Trimming cost V 4 bases and J 6 bases, with 21 bases left between them. There are 16 residues in the CDR3. In DNA, the CDR3 is TGTGCCAGCAGTTCTCCGGGACGGGGAAGGATCTCTGAAGCTTTCTTT. This sequence encodes CASSSPGRGRISEAFF.

The chain recombines TRBV4-1 with TRBJ1-1; D not certain. This CDR3 is 15 amino acids long. Germline CDR1 MGHRA, CDR2 YSYEKL. Trimming removed 3 bases at V and 2 bases at J, with 13 bases between. CDR3 sequence reads: CASSHPLRGNTEAFF. In DNA, the CDR3 is TGCGCCAGCAGCCACCCCCTACGGGGAAACACTGAAGCTTTCTTT.

This clonotype has at least ten counts. V gene TRBV3-1 combines with J gene TRBJ1-5; D not resolved. This CDR3 region has 12 residues. CDR1 and CDR2 from the germline V gene are LGHDT and YNNKEL (reference sequence). Trimming stripped 8 bases from V and 4 bases from J, with 9 bases between. CDR3 sequence reads: CASGAVNQPQHF. The CDR3 DNA reads TGTGCCAGCGGCGCTGTTAATCAGCCCCAGCATTTT.

As regards this clonotype: A much larger clone differs by one base, so this may be a read error. Here the CDR3 DNA reads TGTGCCAGCAGCTTATACAGCCAGAGGGCTAGCTCCTACGAGCAGTGCTTC. This codes for CASSLYSQRASSYEQCF. This rearrangement joins TRBV11-1 to TRBJ2-7; TRBD2 might be the D (5 bases). The CDR3 extends over 17 amino acids. Per the germline V gene, CDR1 is SGHAT and CDR2 is FQDESV (reference sequence).

V usage is TRBV5-1 and J usage is TRBJ2-7; 7 bases line up with TRBD1. Trimming took 5 bases from V and 2 from J; bases not matched to a gene: 10. Germline V lookup: CDR1 SGHRS, CDR2 YFSETQ. There are 15 residues in the CDR3. CDR3 region: CASSNPGTAPYEQYF. The DNA of the CDR3 is TGCGCCAGCAGTAACCCCGGGACAGCACCCTACGAGCAGTACTTC.

This clonotype was seen more than once but under ten times. The rearrangement joins TRBV7-3 to TRBJ2-7; 11 positions agree with TRBD2. J was trimmed by 1 base and V by 5 bases; bases with no gene match: 7. Germline V CDR1 and CDR2: SGHTA, FQGTGA. The CDR3 runs to 16 residues. The CDR3 sequence is CASSPPGLAVSYEQYF. The CDR3 DNA is TGTGCCAGCAGCCCCCCGGGACTAGCGGTTTCCTACGAGCAGTACTTC.

Many counts were recorded for this clonotype. This chain uses TRBV7-2 with TRBJ2-1; a possible D gene is TRBD1 (6 bases). The CDR3 is 14 residues long. The germline V gene has CDR1 SGHTA and CDR2 FQGNSA. Trimming took 1 base from V and 6 from J, leaving 10 bases between them. CDR3 nucleotides: TGTGCCAGCAGCTTAGGGACAGCAGGCAATGAGCAGTTCTTC. Translation gives CASSLGTAGNEQFF.

This chain connects TRBV5-1 to TRBJ2-7; D gene uncertain. The CDR3 loop spans 14 amino acids. Germline-derived CDR1 and CDR2 are SGHRS and YFSETQ. Trimming stripped 1 base from V and 2 bases from J, with 10 bases between. This CDR3 reads CASSLPNTAYEQYF. In DNA, the CDR3 is TGCGCCAGCAGCTTGCCGAACACTGCCTACGAGCAGTACTTC.

In this sample, this clonotype turned up many times. This sequence joins TRBV11-2 and TRBJ2-2, with 13 nucleotides matching TRBD2. V trimming: 4 bases; J trimming: 1 base; junction bases outside the gene matches: 0. The CDR3 totals 16 residues. CDR1 SGHAT and CDR2 FQNNGV come from the germline V gene. The CDR3, as DNA: TGTGCCAGCAGCTGGACTAGCGGGGGGAACACCGGGGAGCTGTTTTTT. Protein product: CASSWTSGGNTGELFF.

J is TRBJ1-4 and V is TRBV28; a weak D match, TRBD1 (5 bases). This CDR3 is built from 15 residues. Trimming removed 7 bases at V and 3 bases at J, with 15 bases between. Germline loops: CDR1 MDHEN, CDR2 SYDVKM. The CDR3 region has the DNA TGTGCCAGCACCCCCGTCGGGGGGGCTAATGAAAAACTGTTTTTT. Translated, it gives CASTPVGGANEKLFF.

A few counts support this clonotype. The gene calls are TRBV7-9 and TRBJ2-2, with D possibly matching TRBD2 (5 bases). Trimming took off 5 bases at V and 4 bases at J, with 14 bases between the two ends. The CDR3 has 15 residues. Germline lookup yields CDR1 SEHNR and CDR2 FQNEAQ (reference sequence). In DNA, the CDR3 is TGTGCCAGCAGCCATGTCGCGGCGGGCACCGGGGAGCTGTTTTTT. Protein product: CASSHVAAGTGELFF.

Points on this clonotype: Being one base from a much bigger clone, this may be a read error. The V call is TRBV11-3, the J call TRBJ2-2, with 7 bases identical to TRBD2. Germline lookup yields CDR1 SGHNT and CDR2 YENEEA. The length of the CDR3 is 16 residues. V lost 1 base to trimming and J lost 4 bases; unmatched junction nucleotides: 6. The CDR3 loop is CASSLGGTTSTGELFF. For the CDR3, the DNA is TGTGCCAGCAGCTTAGGGGGGACTACGAGCACCGGGGAGCTGTTTTTT.

There are many counts of this clonotype. V and J are TRBV20-1 and TRBJ1-2, with TRBD1 matching over 8 bases. V gave up 5 bases and J gave up 3 bases; unmatched junction bases: 11. This CDR3 region has 15 residues. CDR1 DFQATT and CDR2 SNEGSKA come from the germline V gene (reference sequence). The CDR3 reads CSAGTPGGADYGYTF. The CDR3 DNA sequence: TGCAGTGCTGGAACGCCAGGGGGCGCTGACTATGGCTACACCTTC.

The rearrangement uses TRBV4-2 and TRBJ2-6, with 9 bases identical to TRBD1. V shed 3 bases, J shed 3 bases, and the junction held 12 bases outside the gene matches. The germline V gene encodes CDR1 LGHNA and CDR2 YNFKEQ. The CDR3 has 19 amino acids. CDR3 amino acids: CASSHDTGTGRRGANVLTF. CDR3 DNA sequence: TGTGCCAGCAGCCATGATACCGGGACAGGGCGGCGTGGGGCCAACGTCCTGACTTTC.